The sequence of this T cell receptor beta chain was determined in a study of OX40 agonist ivuxolimab in advanced cancers. Study in general: Prior anti-PD-1, anti-PD-L1 or anti-CTLA-4 therapy was allowed; 40% had some. Whole-study results and caveats: Relative to CD4+, CD8+ T cells held more expanded clones on average. Low normalized T-cell clonal expansion was additionally recorded for some nonresponders.

Regarding this clone: The antigen remains undetermined.

TCRdb's copy holds only in-frame clones and misses some; the assay was immunoSEQ multiplex PCR. The sample has 70,000 to 95,000 clones, about nine tenths seen once. Blood specimens came from baseline, cycle 4 day 1, and cycle 7 day 1. Material: CD4+ or CD8+ T cells sorted from blood, obtained in a trial of the OX40 agonist ivuxolimab. The sequence came from an adult with an advanced solid tumor such as melanoma, head and neck, liver or kidney cancer.

CDR3 protein: CASSLEETARWPQHF. The CDR3 DNA sequence: TGTGCCAGCAGCTTGGAGGAGACAGCCCGCTGGCCCCAGCATTTT. The rearrangement uses TRBV5-5 and TRBJ1-5; D possibly corresponds to TRBD1 (5 bases). Germline assignment: CDR1 SGHKS and CDR2 YYEKEE (reference sequence). The CDR3 extends over 15 amino acids. V lost 0 bases to trimming and J lost 9 bases, with 16 bases between them.